The source of this T cell receptor beta chain is a study of persistence of HIV-infected CD4 T cells. This nonspecific control used anti-CD3/anti-CD28 bead stimulation of CD4+ T cells. Sorting selected CD4+ T cells upregulating both CD40 ligand and CD69. The libraries were made with immunoSEQ version 4 in survey mode. Only in-frame clones appear in the TCRdb table, and some are missing; sequencing was by immunoSEQ multiplex PCR. This table has about 43,000 clones, more than 80% appearing once. Per germline, CDR1 MNHNS and CDR2 SASEGT. This CDR3 comprises 15 residues. The V end was cut by 1 base, the J end by 0 bases, with 10 bases between. As concerns this clone: Its antigen is unidentified.

The TCR was taken from an adult man with HIV who was CMV-seropositive. The V gene is TRBV6-1, the J gene TRBJ2-7, with D maybe TRBD1 (6 bases). The sequencing here drew on CD4+ T cells sorted from PBMCs after approximately 19-hour stimulation, taken from a patient who received antiretroviral therapy. DNA for the CDR3: TGTGCCAGCAGTGAAGGTCCGGACAGCTCCTACGAGCAGTACTTC. This gives the protein CASSEGPDSSYEQYF.